The clone carrying this T cell receptor beta chain was counted only a few times. The sample comes from a study of blood T cell repertoires in COVID-19. Study context: Collection of acute and convalescent COVID-19 samples took place in the United States, Italy and Spain. T cells, B-cell-depleted T cells, or PBMCs supplied cDNA or gDNA.

As processed by the authors: By means of reference gene primer amplification, nucleated cell counts were estimated. The protocol was immunoSEQ multiplex PCR, while the TCRdb copy is restricted to in-frame clones and leaves out a portion. Clonal size and the V and J genes are those of that table, whereas D and trimming came from the DNA. Counted here are 75,000 to 90,000 clones, less than 85% occurring once; the ten biggest clones make up 4.5% to 5.5%. After removal of 5 bases from V and 8 bases from J, the junction contained 12 bases not matched to a gene. The germline gives CDR1 MNHEY, CDR2 SMNVEV (reference sequence). The CDR3 covers 17 residues.

Specimen: peripheral blood. V usage is TRBV27 and J usage is TRBJ2-1; 13 nucleotides agree with TRBD2. This TCR was recovered from a woman between 65 and 79 years old with acute or convalescent COVID-19. The CDR3 DNA sequence: TGTGCCAGCAGTGAACTGACTAGCGGGGGGCTAAGGGATGAGCAGTTCTTC. Translated, it gives CASSELTSGGLRDEQFF.